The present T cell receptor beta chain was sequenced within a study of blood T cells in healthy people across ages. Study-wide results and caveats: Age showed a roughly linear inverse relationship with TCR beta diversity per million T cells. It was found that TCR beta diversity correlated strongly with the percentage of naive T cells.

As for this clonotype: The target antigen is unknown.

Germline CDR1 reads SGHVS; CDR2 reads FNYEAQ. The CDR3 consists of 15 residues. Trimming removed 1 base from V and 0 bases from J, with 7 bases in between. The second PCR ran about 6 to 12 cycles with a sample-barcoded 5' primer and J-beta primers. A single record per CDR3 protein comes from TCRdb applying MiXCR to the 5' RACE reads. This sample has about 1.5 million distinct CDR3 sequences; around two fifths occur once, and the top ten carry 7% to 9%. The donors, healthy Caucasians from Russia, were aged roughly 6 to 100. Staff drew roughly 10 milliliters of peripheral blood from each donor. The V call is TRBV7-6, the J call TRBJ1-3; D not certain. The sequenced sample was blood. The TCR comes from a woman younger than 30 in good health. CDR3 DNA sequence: TGTGCCAGCAGCTTAGAGGGCAACTCTGGAAACACCATATATTTT. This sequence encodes CASSLEGNSGNTIYF.